The rows below give T cell receptor beta chains drawn from one sample of a study of beta chain features in type 1 diabetes. Only in-frame clones appear in the TCRdb table, and some are missing; sequencing was by immunoSEQ multiplex PCR. This table holds about 930,000 clones, roughly 15% found once. Sequenced material: naive CD4+ T cells from blood. The source is a woman under 30 in good health. The CDR3 runs from the conserved cysteine through the conserved F or W. A D gene is named only where the DNA matches it firmly. Clone size is stated in some rows and not others, as once, few, many or a class when expanded.

18	TRBD2	TRBV4-3	TRBJ2-3	-	TGCGCCAGCAGCCAGAAAGACGTTATAGCGGGAGGCACAGATACGCAGTATTTT	CASSQKDVIAGGTDTQYF
14	-	TRBV28	TRBJ2-1	few	TGTGCCAGCAGTTCTACGGTCTCCTACAATGAGCAGTTCTTC	CASSSTVSYNEQFF
12	-	TRBV6-6	TRBJ1-2	-	TGTGCCAGCAGTAGGGAGGGGTATGGCTACACCTTC	CASSREGYGYTF
12	-	TRBV7-9	TRBJ1-2	few	TGTGCCAGCAGCCCCAGTTTCGGCGGCTACACCTTC	CASSPSFGGYTF
14	-	TRBV6-6	TRBJ2-5	few	TGTGCCAGCAGTTTTAGGGGGAGCCAAGAGACCCAGTACTTC	CASSFRGSQETQYF
18	TRBD2	TRBV7-2	TRBJ2-3	-	TGTGCCAGCAGCCCGCGAATCACTAGCGGGAGTCCGTCAGATACGCAGTATTTT	CASSPRITSGSPSDTQYF
15	-	TRBV5-1	TRBJ2-7	-	TGCGCCAGCAGCTTGGCCGGAGAATCGGGGTACGAGCAGTACTTC	CASSLAGESGYEQYF
14	-	TRBV4-3	TRBJ1-2	-	TGCGCCAGCAGCCAAGATTCTTTTGGTGGTGGCTACACCTTC	CASSQDSFGGGYTF
16	-	TRBV6-6	TRBJ2-7	few	TGTGCCAGCAGTAACCTACGACAGGAAACCCCCTACGAGCAGTACTTC	CASSNLRQETPYEQYF
16	-	TRBV4-3	TRBJ2-2	-	TGCGCCAGCAGCCAAGAACCAGCGTCGAACACCGGGGAGCTGTTTTTT	CASSQEPASNTGELFF
15	TRBD1	TRBV18	TRBJ2-5	-	TGTGCCAGCTCACCACAGGGACAGGGCCATCGGGCCCAGTACTTC	CASSPQGQGHRAQYF
15	TRBD2	TRBV7-2	TRBJ2-5	-	TGTGCCAGCAGAAACCCTAGCGGGACAAAAGAGACCCAGTACTTC	CASRNPSGTKETQYF
13	-	TRBV18	TRBJ2-5	few	TGTGCCAGCTCACCAGGTGTCGAAGAGACCCAGTACTTC	CASSPGVEETQYF
14	TRBD1	TRBV27	TRBJ2-7	-	TGTGCCAGCAGCCCCGGACAGGGGTACAACGAGCAGTACTTC	CASSPGQGYNEQYF
14	TRBD1	TRBV6-6	TRBJ2-7	-	TGTGCCAGCAGTTCCAGACAGGGAACCTACGAGCAGTACTTC	CASSSRQGTYEQYF
19	-	TRBV28	TRBJ2-1	few	TGTGCCAGCAGTTTACCGTTGACCCGGGTTACGGTCACCTACAATGAGCAGTTCTTC	CASSLPLTRVTVTYNEQFF
16	-	TRBV28	TRBJ2-2	-	TGTGCCAGCACCGAAGTGGGGAGAGGGAACACCGGGGAGCTGTTTTTT	CASTEVGRGNTGELFF
15	TRBD1	TRBV28	TRBJ2-7	-	TGTGCCAGCAGCGGTCCGGGACAGGGATCTTACGAGCAGTACTTC	CASSGPGQGSYEQYF
13	TRBD1	TRBV7-6	TRBJ2-1	-	TGTGCCAGCAGCTTAGGGACAGGAAATGAGCAGTTCTTC	CASSLGTGNEQFF
16	-	TRBV7-9	TRBJ2-1	few	TGTGCCAGCAGCCCCCCTTGGGGAAGCTCCTACAATGAGCAGTTCTTC	CASSPPWGSSYNEQFF
16	TRBD1	TRBV9	TRBJ2-1	-	TGTGCCAGCAGCCAAACTGGACAGGGGGGATACAATGAGCAGTTCTTC	CASSQTGQGGYNEQFF
15	-	TRBV28	TRBJ2-6	-	TGTGCCAGCAGTTTTCAGGGGTCTGGGGCCAACGTCCTGACTTTC	CASSFQGSGANVLTF
16	TRBD2	TRBV27	TRBJ2-5	-	TGTGCCAGCAGTTTAACACTAGCGGGAGGGGTGGGGACCCAGTACTTC	CASSLTLAGGVGTQYF
16	TRBD1	TRBV27	TRBJ2-7	-	TGTGCCAGACCAACCGGGACAGAAGGTGATCCCTACGAGCAGTACTTC	CARPTGTEGDPYEQYF
13	-	TRBV10-3	TRBJ2-7	few	TGTGCCATCAGCGCCAGGAGCGCCTACGAGCAGTACTTC	CAISARSAYEQYF
15	TRBD1	TRBV9	TRBJ1-6	few	TGTGCCAGCAGCGAGCTCCAGGGGGCGAATTCACCCCTCCACTTT	CASSELQGANSPLHF
14	-	TRBV27	TRBJ1-5	few	TGTGCCAGCAGTTTAAGAGGCGACCATCAGCCCCAGCATTTT	CASSLRGDHQPQHF
14	TRBD1	TRBV5-4	TRBJ2-7	few	TGTGCCAGCAGCTTGGGACAGGGAAAGGGCGAGCAGTACTTC	CASSLGQGKGEQYF
14	TRBD2	TRBV18	TRBJ2-3	-	TGTGCCAGCTCACCGGGACTAGCGCAAGATACGCAGTATTTT	CASSPGLAQDTQYF
14	-	TRBV15	TRBJ1-4	-	TGTGCCACCAGCAGATGGGGGCCGTATGAAAAACTGTTTTTT	CATSRWGPYEKLFF
13	-	TRBV7-9	TRBJ1-1	-	TGTGCCAGCAGCGCCAGGGTCTACACTGAAGCTTTCTTT	CASSARVYTEAFF
13	-	TRBV19	TRBJ1-1	few	TGTGCCAGTAGCCACCGCGGAAACACTGAAGCTTTCTTT	CASSHRGNTEAFF